The 18 T cell receptor beta chains below were found in one sample sequenced in a study of siplizumab effects on memory and regulatory T cells (dated by TCRdb to between 2019 and 2020). Library preparation employed the immunoSEQ multiplex PCR assay. TCRdb's version of the immuneACCESS table is confined to in-frame rearrangements and falls short of the full clone set. An unresolved V gene accounts for under half of the shortfall where checked; the remainder is of unknown origin. The sample profile shows some 120,000 clones; just under 95% of them were found once. The ten largest clones add up to over 0.15% of the sample. Sequences were obtained from non-Treg CD4+ T cells sorted from blood. The cell subset or site label, read with the paper, signifies: FACS-sorted unstimulated CD4+ non-regulatory T cells. These receptors were taken from a human donor in good health.

The V call is TRBV10-1, the J call TRBJ2-3; 8 positions agree with TRBD2. The length of the CDR3 is 16 residues. The trim removed 4 bases at V and 0 bases at J, leaving 6 bases unmatched. Germline loops: CDR1 WNHNN, CDR2 SYGVQD (reference sequence). The CDR3 reads CASSVLRGGSTDTQYF. CDR3 bases: TGCGCCAGCAGTGTTTTACGGGGGGGTAGCACAGATACGCAGTATTTT.

The rearrangement joins TRBV6-6 to TRBJ1-2, with a weak D call TRBD1 (5 bases). Trimming took off 6 bases at V and 1 base at J, with 9 bases between the two ends. Germline-derived CDR1 and CDR2 are MNHNY and SVGAGI (reference sequence). The CDR3 is 13 amino acids. This CDR3 is CASRPGVNYGYTF. The CDR3 nucleotides read TGTGCCAGCAGGCCGGGGGTTAACTATGGCTACACCTTC.

The chain recombines TRBV12-5 with TRBJ1-5, with a possible D match to TRBD1 (6 bases). The CDR3 has 14 residues. V was trimmed by 5 bases and J by 1 base, leaving 9 bases between them. The germline CDR1 and CDR2 sequences are LGHNT and FRNRAP. The CDR3 region is CASGPDRSNQPQHF. For the CDR3, the DNA is TGTGCTAGTGGTCCCGACAGGAGCAATCAGCCCCAGCATTTT.

The chain joins TRBV28 to TRBJ1-1; the D is unclear. The CDR3 runs to 12 residues. The germline CDR1 and CDR2 sequences are MDHEN and SYDVKM. V was trimmed by 3 bases and J by 4 bases, leaving 6 bases between them. The CDR3: CASSLAGTEAFF. The CDR3 DNA is TGTGCCAGCAGTTTGGCGGGCACTGAAGCTTTCTTT.

The chain couples TRBV21-1 to TRBJ1-2; no check of the table's D call, TRBD1, against the DNA was made. TRBV21-1 is shown as a pseudogene. The CDR3 extends over 15 amino acids. DNA of the CDR3: TGTGCCAGCAGCAAAGGGCCACAGGGGACCTATGGCTACACCTTC. This codes for CASSKGPQGTYGYTF.

The rearrangement joins TRBV5-6 to TRBJ1-2; a weak D match, TRBD1 (5 bases). The CDR3 covers 13 residues. V shed 4 bases and J shed 2 bases, with 9 bases lying between them. Looked up from germline, CDR1 is SGHDT and CDR2 is YYEEEE. In DNA, the CDR3 is TGTGCCAGCAGCCTGGGACGGAACTATGGCTACACCTTC. This encodes CASSLGRNYGYTF.

The chain recombines TRBV28 with TRBJ2-5; D is ambiguous. There are 15 residues in the CDR3. Germline CDR1 and CDR2: MDHEN and SYDVKM. V was pared by 2 bases and J by 1 base, with 11 bases between. CDR3 residues: CASSLMKAVQETQYF. As DNA, the CDR3 is TGTGCCAGCAGTTTAATGAAGGCAGTCCAAGAGACCCAGTACTTC.

The rearrangement joins TRBV18 to TRBJ2-1; D may be TRBD2 (5 bases). The CDR3 spans 13 residues. The V and J ends lost 5 bases and 6 bases respectively, with 11 bases between them. Germline values: CDR1 KGHSH, CDR2 LQKENI. DNA for the CDR3: TGTGCCAGCTCAAACGGACTGCTCAATGAGCAGTTCTTC. It encodes CASSNGLLNEQFF.

The chain uses TRBV19 and TRBJ2-7; D call uncertain. The CDR3 is 10 amino acids. The germline V gene encodes CDR1 LNHDA and CDR2 SQIVND (reference sequence). Trimming left V 5 bases short and J 4 bases short, with 3 bases between. The CDR3 reads CASSWYEQYF. CDR3 in DNA: TGTGCCAGTAGTTGGTACGAGCAGTACTTC. Using reference TRBV19 and TRBJ2-7 for the parts outside the CDR3, the full variable domain is DGGITQSPKYLFRKEGQNVTLSCEQNLNHDAMYWYRQDPGQGLRLIYYSQIVNDFQKGDIAEGYSVSREKKESFPLTVTSAQKNPTAFYLCASSWYEQYFGPGTRLTVT.

V usage is TRBV5-6 and J usage is TRBJ1-5; D gene unclear. This CDR3 is built from 13 residues. Deletions cut 0 bases from V and 4 bases from J, with 5 bases between. Germline CDR1 reads SGHDT; CDR2 reads YYEEEE. This CDR3 reads CASSLEPNQPQHF. The CDR3 DNA sequence: TGTGCCAGCAGCTTGGAGCCTAATCAGCCCCAGCATTTT. Full variable domain (remainder filled in from reference TRBV5-6 and TRBJ1-5): DAGVTQSPTHLIKTRGQQVTLRCSPKSGHDTVSWYQQALGQGPQFIFQYYEEEERQRGNFPDRFSGHQFPNYSSELNVNALLLGDSALYLCASSLEPNQPQHFGDGTRLSIL.

The rearrangement joins TRBV19 to TRBJ1-4, with 8 bases fitting TRBD1. The germline gives CDR1 LNHDA, CDR2 SQIVND (reference sequence). V lost 8 bases and J lost 3; bases outside the gene matches: 2. The CDR3 is 13 amino acids. The CDR3 spells CASSTGANEKLFF. In DNA form, the CDR3 reads TGTGCCAGTTCGACAGGGGCTAATGAAAAACTGTTTTTT.

The gene calls are TRBV7-2 and TRBJ2-4, with 8 bases aligning to TRBD2. Germline CDR1 is SGHTA and CDR2 is FQGNSA. Trimming removed 5 bases from V and 8 bases from J; junction bases left unmatched: 11. This CDR3 spans 15 amino acids. The DNA for the CDR3 is TGTGCCAGCAGCCCTCGTGGTAGCGGGGCCCACATTCAGTACTTC. Protein product: CASSPRGSGAHIQYF.

The chain is built from TRBV6-6 and TRBJ1-6; a possible D gene is TRBD1 (6 bases). V gave up 10 bases and J gave up 7 bases, with 20 bases separating them. The CDR3 extends over 15 amino acids. Germline V gene data show CDR1 as MNHNY and CDR2 as SVGAGI (reference sequence). DNA for the CDR3: TGTGCCACCGAAGGGGGTGGGGTTGGGAATTCACCCCTCCACTTT. It specifies CATEGGGVGNSPLHF.

A note on this clone: Other DNA sequences in this sample translate to the same CDR3. V is TRBV18 and J is TRBJ2-7; weak D call: TRBD1 (5 bases). The CDR3 is 14 amino acids. With 6 bases removed from V and 2 bases from J, the gap between germline ends came to 14 bases. Germline V gives CDR1 KGHSH, CDR2 LQKENI. This CDR3 is CASSPGQGPYEQYF. The DNA of the CDR3 is TGTGCCAGCTCTCCAGGGCAGGGTCCCTACGAGCAGTACTTC.

V usage is TRBV5-1 and J usage is TRBJ2-7, with 7 positions matching TRBD1. CDR3 size: 13 residues. The germline V gene has CDR1 SGHRS and CDR2 YFSETQ. V lost 4 bases to trimming and J lost 3 bases; unmatched junction nucleotides: 4. The chain's CDR3 is CASSQTGLYEQYF. In DNA, the CDR3 is TGCGCCAGCAGCCAGACAGGGCTCTACGAGCAGTACTTC.

The chain combines TRBV9 with TRBJ2-1; D possibly corresponds to TRBD1 (6 bases). V gave up 5 bases and J gave up 9 bases, with 21 bases separating them. Germline V lookup: CDR1 SGDLS, CDR2 YYNGEE. The CDR3 is 15 amino acids. CDR3 in DNA: TGTGCCAGCAGGGATGAAAAAACTGGACAGTCTGAGCAGTTCTTC. Translation gives CASRDEKTGQSEQFF.

The rearrangement uses TRBV2 and TRBJ2-5; 8 bases are shared with TRBD1. The CDR3 is 13 residues long. The germline V gene has CDR1 SNHLY and CDR2 FYNNEI. The ends lost 7 bases at V and 5 bases at J; junction bases unmatched: 6. The CDR3 coding sequence is TGTGCCAGCAAATCGGACAGGGCGGAGACCCAGTACTTC. Translation: CASKSDRAETQYF.

The chain is built from TRBV5-1 and TRBJ2-2; D call uncertain. Germline V CDR1 and CDR2: SGHRS, YFSETQ. V lost 0 bases, J lost 4 bases, and 7 bases lay in between. The CDR3 runs 14 residues. As DNA, the CDR3 is TGCGCCAGCAGCTTGGCAGCGAGCACCGGGGAGCTGTTTTTT. Translating gives CASSLAASTGELFF.